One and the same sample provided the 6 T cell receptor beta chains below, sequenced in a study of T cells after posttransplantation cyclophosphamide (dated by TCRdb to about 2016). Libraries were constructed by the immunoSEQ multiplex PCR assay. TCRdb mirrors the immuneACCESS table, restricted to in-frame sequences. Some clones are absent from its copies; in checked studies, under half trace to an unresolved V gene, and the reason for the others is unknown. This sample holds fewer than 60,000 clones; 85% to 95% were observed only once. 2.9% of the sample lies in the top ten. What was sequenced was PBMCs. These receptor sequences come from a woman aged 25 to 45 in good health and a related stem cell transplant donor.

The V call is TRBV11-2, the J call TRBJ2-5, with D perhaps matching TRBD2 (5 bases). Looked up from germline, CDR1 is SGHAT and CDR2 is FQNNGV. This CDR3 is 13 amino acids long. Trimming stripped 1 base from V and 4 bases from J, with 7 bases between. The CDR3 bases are TGTGCCAGCAGCTTAGCGGGGATAGAGACCCAGTACTTC. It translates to CASSLAGIETQYF.

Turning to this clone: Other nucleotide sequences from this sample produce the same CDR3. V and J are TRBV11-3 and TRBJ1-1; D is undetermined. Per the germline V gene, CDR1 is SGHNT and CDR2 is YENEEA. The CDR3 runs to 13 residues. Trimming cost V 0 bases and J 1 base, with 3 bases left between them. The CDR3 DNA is TGTGCCAGCAGCTTAGACAGGAACACTGAAGCTTTCTTT. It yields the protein CASSLDRNTEAFF.

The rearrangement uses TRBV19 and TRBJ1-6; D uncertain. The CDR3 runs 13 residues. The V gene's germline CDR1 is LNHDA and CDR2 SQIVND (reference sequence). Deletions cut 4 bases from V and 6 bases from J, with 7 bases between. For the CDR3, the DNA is TGTGCCAGTAGTAGTCGGGGTAATTCACCCCTCCACTTT. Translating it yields CASSSRGNSPLHF.

The CDR3, as DNA: TGTGCCAGCAGCTTAGGAAGTGCCCCCGGGAACACGCAGTATTTT. This codes for CASSLGSAPGNTQYF. V gene TRBV11-2 combines with J gene TRBJ2-3; tentatively, D is TRBD2 (5 bases). Trimming stripped 1 base from V and 9 bases from J, with 17 bases between. Per the germline V gene, CDR1 is SGHAT and CDR2 is FQNNGV. The CDR3 totals 15 residues.

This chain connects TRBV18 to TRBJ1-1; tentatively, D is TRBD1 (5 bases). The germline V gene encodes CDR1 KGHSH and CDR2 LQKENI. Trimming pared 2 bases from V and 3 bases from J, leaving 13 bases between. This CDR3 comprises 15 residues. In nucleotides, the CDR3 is TGTGCCAGCTCACCATTCACAGGCAAGGACACTGAAGCTTTCTTT. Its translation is CASSPFTGKDTEAFF.

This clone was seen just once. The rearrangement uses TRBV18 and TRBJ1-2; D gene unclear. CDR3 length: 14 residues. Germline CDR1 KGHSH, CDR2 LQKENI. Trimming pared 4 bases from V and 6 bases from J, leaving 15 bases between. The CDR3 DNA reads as TGTGCCAGCTCACAGGCGAGGGCCTTAGATGGCTACACCTTC. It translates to CASSQARALDGYTF.